This TCR beta chain was sequenced in a study of monozygotic twins with inflammatory bowel disease. Whole blood served as the source of total RNA, and no T cell sorting took place. Study-wide results and limits: Extra variability in the repertoires of patients may have come from differing immunosuppressive treatments.

TCRdb reprocessed the 5' RACE reads; each CDR3 protein has one entry and no DNA is given. In all, the sample yields under 350,000 distinct CDR3 sequences. The CDR3 is made up of 18 amino acids. Germline CDR1 is LGHNA and CDR2 is YSLEER. As to this clonotype: Its antigen is undetermined.

This rearrangement joins TRBV4-3 to TRBJ2-2; TCRdb gives TRBD2 as the D gene, but with no DNA this cannot be confirmed. Sequencing was carried out using blood. This sequence was found in a human donor with ulcerative colitis or Crohn's disease, or a healthy co-twin of an affected twin (not recorded which). CDR3 in amino acids: CASSQDTYSGSNTGELFF.